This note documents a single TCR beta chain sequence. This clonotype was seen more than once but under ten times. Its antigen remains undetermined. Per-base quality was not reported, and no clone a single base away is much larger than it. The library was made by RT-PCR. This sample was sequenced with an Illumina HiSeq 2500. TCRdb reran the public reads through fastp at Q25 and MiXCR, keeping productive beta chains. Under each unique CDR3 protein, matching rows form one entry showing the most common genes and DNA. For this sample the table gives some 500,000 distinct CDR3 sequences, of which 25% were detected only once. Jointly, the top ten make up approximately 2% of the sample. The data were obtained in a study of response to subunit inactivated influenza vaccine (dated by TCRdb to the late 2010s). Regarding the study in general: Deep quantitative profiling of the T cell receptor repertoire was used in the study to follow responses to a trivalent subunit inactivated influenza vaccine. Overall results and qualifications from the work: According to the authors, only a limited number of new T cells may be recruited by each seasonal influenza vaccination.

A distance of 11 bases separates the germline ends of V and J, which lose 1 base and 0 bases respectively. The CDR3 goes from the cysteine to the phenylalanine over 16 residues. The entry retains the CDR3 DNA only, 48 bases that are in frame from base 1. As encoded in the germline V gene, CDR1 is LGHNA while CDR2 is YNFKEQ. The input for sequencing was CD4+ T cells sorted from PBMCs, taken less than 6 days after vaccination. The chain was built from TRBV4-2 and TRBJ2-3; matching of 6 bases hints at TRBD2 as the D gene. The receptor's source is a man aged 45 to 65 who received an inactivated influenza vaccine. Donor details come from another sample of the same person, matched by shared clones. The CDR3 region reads CASSQVAGLSTDTQYF. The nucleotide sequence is TGTGCCAGCAGCCAAGTCGCGGGGCTGAGCACAGATACGCAGTATTTT.